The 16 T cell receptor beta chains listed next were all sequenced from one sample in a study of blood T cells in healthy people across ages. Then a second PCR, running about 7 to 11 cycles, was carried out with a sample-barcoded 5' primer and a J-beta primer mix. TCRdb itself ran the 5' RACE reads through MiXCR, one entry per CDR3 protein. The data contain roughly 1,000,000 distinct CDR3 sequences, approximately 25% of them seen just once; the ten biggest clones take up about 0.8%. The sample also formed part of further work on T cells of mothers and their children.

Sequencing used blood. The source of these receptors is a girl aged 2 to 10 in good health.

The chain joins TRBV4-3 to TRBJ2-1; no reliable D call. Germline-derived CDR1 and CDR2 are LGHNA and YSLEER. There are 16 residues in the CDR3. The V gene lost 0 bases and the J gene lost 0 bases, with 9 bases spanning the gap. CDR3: CASSQDLVSSYNEQFF. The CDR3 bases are TGCGCCAGCAGCCAAGACCTCGTTAGCTCCTACAATGAGCAGTTCTTC.

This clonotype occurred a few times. The DNA for the CDR3 is TGTGCCAGCAGTACTTATGGACAGGCAGAAAACATTCAGTACTTC. Translated, it gives CASSTYGQAENIQYF. The V and J genes are TRBV6-5 and TRBJ2-4, with 7 bases aligning to TRBD1. The CDR3 is made up of 15 amino acids. Per germline, CDR1 MNHEY and CDR2 SVGAGI. With 5 bases clipped from V and 5 bases from J, the junction kept 9 bases outside the gene matches.

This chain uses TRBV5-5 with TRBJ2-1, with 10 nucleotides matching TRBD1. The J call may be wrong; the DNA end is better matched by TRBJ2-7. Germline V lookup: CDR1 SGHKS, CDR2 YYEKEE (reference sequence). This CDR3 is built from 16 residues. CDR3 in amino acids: CASSNSRDRGHYEQYF. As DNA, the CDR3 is TGTGCCAGCAGCAATTCCCGGGACAGGGGCCACTACGAGCAGTACTTC.

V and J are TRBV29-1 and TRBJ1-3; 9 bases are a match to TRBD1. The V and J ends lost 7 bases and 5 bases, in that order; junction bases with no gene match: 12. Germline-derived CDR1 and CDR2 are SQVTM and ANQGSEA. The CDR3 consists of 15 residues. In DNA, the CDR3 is TGCAGCGCTCACTCCGGACAGGGGAGTAGAAACACCATATATTTT. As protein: CSAHSGQGSRNTIYF. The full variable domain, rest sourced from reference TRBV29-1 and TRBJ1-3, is SAVISQKPSRDICQRGTSLTIQCQVDSQVTMMFWYRQQPGQSLTLIATANQGSEATYESGFVIDKFPISRPNLTFSTLTVSNMSPEDSSIYLCSAHSGQGSRNTIYFGEGSWLTVV.

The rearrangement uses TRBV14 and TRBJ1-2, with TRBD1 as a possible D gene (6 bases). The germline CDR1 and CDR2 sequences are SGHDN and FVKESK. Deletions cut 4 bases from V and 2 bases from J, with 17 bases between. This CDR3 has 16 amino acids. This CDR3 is CASSPALATGNYGYTF. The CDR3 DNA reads TGTGCCAGCAGCCCGGCTCTTGCGACAGGAAACTATGGCTACACCTTC.

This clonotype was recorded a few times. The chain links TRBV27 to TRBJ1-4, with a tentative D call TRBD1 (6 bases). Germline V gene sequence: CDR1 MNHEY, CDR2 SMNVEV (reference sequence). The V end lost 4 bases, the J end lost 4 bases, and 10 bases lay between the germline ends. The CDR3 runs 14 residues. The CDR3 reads CASSWGRGNEKLFF. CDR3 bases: TGTGCCAGCAGTTGGGGGCGGGGTAATGAAAAACTGTTTTTT.

The CDR3 loop is CASSLFGGELFF. Written as DNA, the CDR3 is TGTGCCAGCAGTTTATTCGGAGGGGAGCTGTTTTTT. V gene TRBV28 combines with J gene TRBJ2-2; D is undetermined. The CDR3 consists of 12 residues. Germline V gene lookup returns CDR1 MDHEN and CDR2 SYDVKM. V gave up 1 base and J gave up 8 bases, with 5 bases separating them.

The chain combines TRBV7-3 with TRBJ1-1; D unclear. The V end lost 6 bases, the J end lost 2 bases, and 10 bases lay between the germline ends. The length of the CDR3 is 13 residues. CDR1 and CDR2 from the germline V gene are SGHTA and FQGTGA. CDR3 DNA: TGTGCCAGCAGTTTTTACGAAAACACTGAAGCTTTCTTT. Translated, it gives CASSFYENTEAFF.

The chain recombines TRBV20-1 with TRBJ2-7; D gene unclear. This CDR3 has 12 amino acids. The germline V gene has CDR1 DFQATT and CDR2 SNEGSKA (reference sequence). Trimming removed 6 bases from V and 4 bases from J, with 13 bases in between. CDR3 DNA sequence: TGCAGTGCCGGACCGACATCTTACGAGCAGTACTTC. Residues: CSAGPTSYEQYF.

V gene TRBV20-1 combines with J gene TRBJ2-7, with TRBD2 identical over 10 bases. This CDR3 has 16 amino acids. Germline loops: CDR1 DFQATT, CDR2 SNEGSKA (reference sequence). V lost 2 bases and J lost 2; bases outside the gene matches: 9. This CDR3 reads CSARTGLAGAPYEQYF. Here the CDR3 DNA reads TGCAGTGCTAGAACCGGCCTAGCGGGAGCCCCCTACGAGCAGTACTTC.

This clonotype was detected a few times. The CDR3 nucleotides are TGCAGCGTTGAAGTAAGGGCAAACACTGAAGCTTTCTTT. Translated, it gives CSVEVRANTEAFF. J is TRBJ1-1 and V is TRBV29-1; D is unresolved. Trimming shortened V by 1 base and J by 2 bases, and 8 bases separated the two germline ends. The CDR3 is 13 amino acids. Per germline, CDR1 SQVTM and CDR2 ANQGSEA.

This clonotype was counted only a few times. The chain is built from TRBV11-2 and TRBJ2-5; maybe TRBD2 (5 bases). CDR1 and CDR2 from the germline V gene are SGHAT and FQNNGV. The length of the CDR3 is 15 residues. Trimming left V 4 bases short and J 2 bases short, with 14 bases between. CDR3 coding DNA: TGTGCCAGCAGCTCCAGCGGAGTCTATCAAGAGACCCAGTACTTC. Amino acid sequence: CASSSSGVYQETQYF.

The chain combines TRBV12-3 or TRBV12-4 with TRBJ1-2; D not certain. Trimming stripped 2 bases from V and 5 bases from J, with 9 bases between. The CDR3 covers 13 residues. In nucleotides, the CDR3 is TGTGCCAGCAGTTTAATGTCGGGGTATGGCTACACCTTC. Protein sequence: CASSLMSGYGYTF.

CDR3 nucleotide sequence: TGCGCCAGCAGCTTGGTCTCGATTGCGGAGTCCGGGAACGAGCAGTACTTC. This sequence encodes CASSLVSIAESGNEQYF. This rearrangement joins TRBV5-1 to TRBJ2-7; a weak D match, TRBD2 (5 bases). Germline CDR1 SGHRS, CDR2 YFSETQ. This CDR3 is 17 amino acids long. Trimming shortened V by 0 bases and J by 5 bases, and 21 bases separated the two germline ends.

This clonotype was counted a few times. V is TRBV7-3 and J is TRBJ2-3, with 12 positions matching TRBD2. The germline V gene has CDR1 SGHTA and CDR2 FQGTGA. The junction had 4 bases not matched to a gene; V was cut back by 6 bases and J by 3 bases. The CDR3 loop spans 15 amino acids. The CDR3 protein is CASSSSGRGTDTQYF. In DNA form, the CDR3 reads TGTGCCAGCAGTTCTAGCGGGAGGGGTACAGATACGCAGTATTTT. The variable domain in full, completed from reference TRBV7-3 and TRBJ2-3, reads GAGVSQTPSNKVTEKGKYVELRCDPISGHTALYWYRQSLGQGPEFLIYFQGTGAADDSGLPNDRFFAVRPEGSVSTLKIQRTERGDSAVYLCASSSSGRGTDTQYFGPGTRLTVL.

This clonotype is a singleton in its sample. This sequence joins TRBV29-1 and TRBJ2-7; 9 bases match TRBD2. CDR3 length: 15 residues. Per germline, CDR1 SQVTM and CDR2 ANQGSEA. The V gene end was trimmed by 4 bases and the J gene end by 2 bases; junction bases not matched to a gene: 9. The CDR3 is CSVVLAGAETYEQYF. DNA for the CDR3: TGCAGCGTTGTACTAGCGGGCGCAGAGACCTACGAGCAGTACTTC.